This TCR beta chain came from a study of shared clonotypes between healthy human individuals. Study overall: The study enrolled two women and three men aged 18 to 49. The study, taken as a whole, reports: Some clonotypes were shared by all four sorted-subset donors, while others were not shared. The non-shared ones had lower generation probabilities than the shared ones.

Per sorted-subset replicate PCR, input was around 220 ng DNA, representing around 28,000 T cell genomes. Clones were read by immunoSEQ multiplex PCR, and TCRdb kept only the in-frame ones, dropping some. The sample contains 2 million to 2.5 million clones, approximately 95% of which appear only once. To note about this clone: Its antigen is not known.

A split of CD4+ cells into CD45RA+ naive and CD45RA-negative memory subsets was performed. Germline CDR1 is KGHSH and CDR2 is LQKENI. This CDR3 contains 13 residues. Trimming took off 2 bases at V and 5 bases at J, with 9 bases between the two ends. The rearrangement links TRBV18 to TRBJ2-5; D is uncertain. The receptor was derived from a man younger than 30 in good health. The sequenced sample consisted of naive CD4+ T cells sorted from blood. The subset is: CD45RA+ positively selected. DNA of the CDR3: TGTGCCAGCTCACCATTAGTGGCTGAGACCCAGTACTTC. Translation gives CASSPLVAETQYF. Together with reference TRBV18 and TRBJ2-5, the CDR3 gives the full variable domain: NAGVMQNPRHLVRRRGQEARLRCSPMKGHSHVYWYRQLPEEGLKFMVYLQKENIIDESGMPKERFSAEFPKEGPSILRIQQVVRGDSAAYFCASSPLVAETQYFGPGTRLLVL.